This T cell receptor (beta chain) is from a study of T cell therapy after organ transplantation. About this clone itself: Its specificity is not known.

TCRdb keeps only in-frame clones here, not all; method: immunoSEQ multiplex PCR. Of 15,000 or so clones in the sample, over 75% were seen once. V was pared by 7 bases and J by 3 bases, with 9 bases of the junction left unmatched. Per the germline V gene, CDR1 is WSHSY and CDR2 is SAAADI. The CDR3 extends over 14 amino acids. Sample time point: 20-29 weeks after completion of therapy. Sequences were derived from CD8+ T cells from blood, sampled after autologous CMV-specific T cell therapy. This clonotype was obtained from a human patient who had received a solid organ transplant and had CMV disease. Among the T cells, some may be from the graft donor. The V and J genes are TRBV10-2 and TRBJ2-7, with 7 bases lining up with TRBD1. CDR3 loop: CASTETGQIYEQYF. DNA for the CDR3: TGCGCCAGCACCGAGACAGGGCAAATCTACGAGCAGTACTTC.